Below, 5 T cell receptor beta chains from the same sample are listed, as sequenced in a study of T-cell reconstitution after alpha-beta-depleted transplantation in children (dated by TCRdb to 2016 to 2017). To prepare the library, PCR was applied. Sequenced using an Illumina HiSeq 2500. Molecular barcoding was employed in the preparation of TCR libraries, with unique molecular identifiers being used to normalize TCRbeta repertoire quantification. The raw public reads went through TCRdb reprocessing: fastp at Q25, MiXCR clone calling, in-frame beta chains kept. All rows with the same CDR3 protein become a single entry with the most common DNA and genes. Here the sample has 350,000 to 450,000 distinct CDR3 sequences; roughly 21% occur a single time. Around 4% of the sample rests with the top ten. This specimen was PBMCs from the stem cell graft donor, taken from the stem cell graft. These receptor sequences come from a human donor who donated a stem cell graft to a child with acute myeloid leukemia.

This clonotype was recorded many times. The chain has TRBV5-1 and TRBJ2-1, with 7 bases identical to TRBD1. V lost 2 bases to trimming and J lost 5 bases; unmatched junction nucleotides: 13. CDR1 and CDR2 from the germline V gene are SGHRS and YFSETQ. The CDR3 contains 17 residues. This CDR3 is CASSLGAGGTTHNEQFF. The CDR3 coding sequence is TGCGCCAGCAGCTTAGGCGCAGGGGGTACCACACACAATGAGCAGTTCTTC.

This clonotype has a handful of counts. The rearrangement joins TRBV12-3 or TRBV12-4 to TRBJ1-1, with 8 bases aligning to TRBD1. The V segment lost 6 bases and the J segment 4 bases; nucleotides outside the gene matches: 4. The CDR3 consists of 13 residues. The CDR3 loop reads CASRHTGGTEAFF. In DNA, the CDR3 is TGTGCCAGCAGGCATACAGGGGGCACTGAAGCTTTCTTT.

This clonotype was counted between two and nine times. The rearrangement uses TRBV29-1 and TRBJ2-7; no clear D gene. Trimming took 6 bases from V and 4 from J, leaving 16 bases between them. Germline lookup yields CDR1 SQVTM and CDR2 ANQGSEA. CDR3 length equals 13 residues. This CDR3 reads CSVGPRRSYEQYF. The CDR3 DNA follows: TGCAGCGTAGGCCCGCGGCGGTCGTACGAGCAGTACTTC.

The chain couples TRBV7-2 to TRBJ2-7; D tentatively reads TRBD1 or TRBD2 (5 bases each). Germline CDR1 reads SGHTA; CDR2 reads FQGNSA. The CDR3 is made up of 15 amino acids. The ends were cut back, 5 bases at V and 4 bases at J, with 18 bases in the middle. The CDR3 DNA follows: TGTGCCAGCAGCCCCTCGGCCGGGGACGGGTACGAGCAGTACTTC. Translated: CASSPSAGDGYEQYF.

The sample holds a few counts of this clonotype. This chain connects TRBV5-1 to TRBJ2-1, with D possibly being TRBD1 (6 bases). Germline-derived CDR1 and CDR2 are SGHRS and YFSETQ. Deletions cut 0 bases from V and 4 bases from J, with 17 bases between. The CDR3 extends over 17 amino acids. CDR3 sequence: CASSLEGFGGSYNEQFF. The CDR3 DNA sequence: TGCGCCAGCAGCTTGGAGGGTTTTGGGGGCTCTTACAATGAGCAGTTCTTC.